Reported below is one T cell receptor (beta chain). This clonotype appeared a few times. Its binding antigen is unknown. Base qualities were left out, and no much larger clone turns up one base away. Taken from the germline V gene, the CDR1 and CDR2 loops are SQVTM and ANQGSEA. The CDR3 starts with the cysteine, ends with the phenylalanine, and has 14 residues. The DNA shown is the 42-base CDR3, in frame from base 1. V ends up 6 bases short and J 7 bases short, with an unmatched junction base count of 7. These data come from a study (dated by TCRdb to about 2016). Preparation of the library involved RT-PCR. Sequenced using an Illumina MiSeq. Using fastp at Q25 and MiXCR, TCRdb reprocessed the public reads and kept productive beta chains. Every distinct CDR3 protein forms one entry, paired with its most common genes and DNA. This sample comprises around 700,000 distinct CDR3 sequences, approximately 15% of them detected only once. The ten largest clones capture about 3.9% of the sample.

The specimen was memory CD4+ T cells from blood. This clonotype originated in a female donor in good health, serving as a healthy control. The rearranged segments are TRBV29-1 and TRBJ1-6; 9 junctional bases match TRBD1. The base sequence is TGCAGCGTAATAGAACAGGGGGCGAATTCACCCCTCCACTTT. This codes for CSVIEQGANSPLHF.